The text below deals with one T cell receptor (beta chain). This sample is drawn from a study of low-dose radiotherapy and immunotherapy resistance in tumors. About the research overall: Ipilimumab 1 mg/kg every six weeks, together with nivolumab 240 mg every two weeks, was given intravenously to patients. On cycle 1 day 1, patients started four cycles of oral aspirin 300 mg daily. The authors gave intravenous cyclophosphamide 200 mg/m2 every two weeks, one day before radiation and immunotherapy.

Both TCRalpha and TCRbeta chains were reverse transcribed with V-gene-specific primers. Using a constant-region primer together with a V-primer adapter, TCRs were subjected to around 20 PCR cycles of amplification. TCRdb fed the reads into MiXCR, producing one record per CDR3 protein. The sample has approximately 7,200 distinct CDR3 sequences; approximately 82% are singletons. It was nivolumab, ipilimumab, aspirin, low-dose cyclophosphamide and low-dose radiotherapy that donors received. Germline CDR1 is GTSNPN and CDR2 is SVGIG (reference sequence). Trimming left V 0 bases short and J 5 bases short, with 10 bases between. CDR3 size: 14 residues.

V and J are TRBV30 and TRBJ2-2; perhaps D is TRBD1 or TRBD2 (5 bases each). The source is a human donor with advanced metastatic prostate, ovarian, gallbladder or colorectal cancer (not recorded which). This table probably holds off-target reads from a library built for another chain. DNA of the CDR3: TGTGCCTGGAGTGTAGGGGAGCGGACCGGGGAGCTGTTTTTT. Translated, it gives CAWSVGERTGELFF.